This TCR beta chain originates from a study of low-dose radiotherapy and immunotherapy resistance in tumors. Across the whole study: The drug cyclophosphamide was given into a vein at 200 mg/m2 every two weeks, one day before radiation and immunotherapy.

The CDR3 consists of 17 residues. Germline V gives CDR1 SGHDT, CDR2 YYEEEE. J lost 2 bases, V lost 4 bases, and 10 bases had no gene match. Time point given: after trial treatment. Treatment defined: LDRT plus nivolumab, ipilimumab, low-dose cyclophosphamide and aspirin (RACIN trial). Every donor was treated with nivolumab, ipilimumab, aspirin, low-dose cyclophosphamide and also low-dose radiotherapy. Priming of first-strand cDNA relied on TRAV- and TRBV-specific primers (covering alpha and beta chains). With a constant-region primer and a V-primer adapter, TCRs were subjected to around 18 PCR cycles of amplification. In vitro transcription served to amplify the mRNA that had been isolated. TCRdb re-analysed the reads in MiXCR, keeping a single row per CDR3 protein. The sample consists of tens of thousands of distinct CDR3 sequences, under 30% of them appearing once. There are a few counts of this clonotype.

This clonotype was sampled from a male donor with prostate cancer. The chain carries TRBV5-6 and TRBJ2-7; TRBD1 aligns across 12 bases. The material was PBMCs, obtained after low-dose radiotherapy plus immunotherapy. The CDR3 protein is CASSQPLGTGGAYEQYF. The CDR3 nucleotides are TGTGCCAGCAGCCAACCCTTAGGGACAGGGGGCGCCTACGAGCAGTACTTC.